These T cell receptor beta chains were read from a single sample in a study of T cells after yellow fever vaccination. TCRdb called the 5' RACE reads again in MiXCR, with one record for every CDR3 protein. Here the sample spans over 65,000 distinct CDR3 sequences, roughly 14% being singletons. The specimen comprised CD8+ T cells not binding an NS4B(214-222) dextramer, sorted from PBMCs, sampled less than 25 days after the first yellow fever vaccination. The receptors were gathered from a man aged 18 to 29 who received the YFV17D yellow fever vaccine. The CDR3 runs from the conserved cysteine through the conserved F or W.

j_gene,v_gene,CDR3aa
TRBJ2-7,TRBV4-2,CASSQETGGFYEQYF
TRBJ2-3,TRBV24-1,CATSDPPRTDTQYF
TRBJ2-3,TRBV4-2,CASSQEDRARTDTQYF
TRBJ2-7,TRBV7-2,CASSRPREKGSYEQYF
TRBJ1-5,TRBV12-3/TRBV12-4,CASSPPGSDQPQHF
TRBJ2-5,TRBV6-1,CASSEAIGSGEETQYF
TRBJ2-3,TRBV24-1,CATASEGTDTQYF
TRBJ1-6,TRBV15,CATSGRQGEGSPLHF
TRBJ2-3,TRBV5-6,CASSFQRISTDTQYF
TRBJ2-3,TRBV9,CASSAFGTSGGGDTQYF
TRBJ1-1,TRBV27,CASSVSQGQWTEAFF
TRBJ2-1,TRBV4-3,CASSQDPGGYNEQFF
TRBJ2-6,TRBV4-2,CASSAREVGANVLTF